The source of this TCR beta chain is a study of technical replicates of blood from several donors. Per germline, CDR1 SGHVS and CDR2 FNYEAQ. V was shortened by 5 bases and J by 5 bases, with 21 bases between the two germline ends. The CDR3 has 16 residues. Libraries were prepared by immunoSEQ multiplex PCR; TCRdb keeps only in-frame clonotypes and omits some of them. The sample holds tens of thousands of clones; roughly 95% are singletons and the top ten take less than 0.3%. The sequenced material came from T cells isolated from PBMCs. This receptor was identified in a human donor in good health. The chain links TRBV7-6 to TRBJ2-5; D possibly corresponds to TRBD2 (7 bases). The CDR3 DNA reads as TGTGCCAGCAGCCCTAATCGCGGGGGCGGTGGTGAGACCCAGTACTTC. This sequence encodes CASSPNRGGGGETQYF. The full variable domain, rest sourced from reference TRBV7-6 and TRBJ2-5, is GAGVSQSPRYKVTKRGQDVALRCDPISGHVSLYWYRQALGQGPEFLTYFNYEAQQDKSGLPNDRFSAERPEGSISTLTIQRTEQRDSAMYRCASSPNRGGGGETQYFGPGTRLLVL.